The 3 T cell receptor beta chains in this list originate from one sample, sequenced in a study of CD8 T cells in Susac syndrome. An input of roughly 0.45 to 1 ug of RNA was subjected to reverse transcription using random hexamers. TCRdb independently ran MiXCR on the immunoSEQ multiplex PCR reads; one entry per CDR3 protein. The sample includes more than 85,000 distinct CDR3 sequences, 90% to 95% of them seen just once. The sample was CD4+ T cells from PBMCs. The source of these receptors is a human donor with Susac syndrome.

The rearrangement joins TRBV9 to TRBJ2-7; 10 bases line up with TRBD1. Germline V gene data show CDR1 as SGDLS and CDR2 as YYNGEE. Trimming cost V 3 bases and J 5 bases; bases outside gene matches: 5. CDR3 length equals 14 residues. The CDR3 loop is CASSAGQGTHEQYF. CDR3 DNA sequence: TGTGCCAGCAGCGCGGGACAGGGGACGCACGAGCAGTACTTC.

The V and J genes are TRBV2 and TRBJ1-1; maybe TRBD1 (5 bases). This CDR3 has 14 amino acids. V gave up 6 bases and J gave up 0 bases, with 11 bases separating them. Germline-derived CDR1 and CDR2 are SNHLY and FYNNEI. The CDR3 nucleotides are TGTGCCAGCAGAAGGACAAATCTGAACACTGAAGCTTTCTTT. This encodes CASRRTNLNTEAFF.

J is TRBJ2-3 and V is TRBV24-1, with TRBD2 identical over 8 bases. This CDR3 has 15 amino acids. CDR1 is KGHDR and CDR2 is SFDVKD in the germline V gene. V lost 7 bases and J lost 2; bases outside the gene matches: 7. The CDR3 nucleotides read TGTGCCACCAGGCCCACTAGCGGATACACAGATACGCAGTATTTT. As protein: CATRPTSGYTDTQYF.